Following are 4 T cell receptor beta chains from one sample sequenced in a study of blood T cell repertoires in COVID-19. Generated by immunoSEQ multiplex PCR, the TCRdb table keeps only in-frame clones and is missing some. The sample contains 200,000 to 300,000 clones, roughly four fifths of which appear only once. Sequencing used peripheral blood. All receptors derive from a woman of 80 years or more with acute or convalescent COVID-19.

The table lists this clone with a few counts. The rearrangement links TRBV2 to TRBJ2-7, with TRBD2 matching 8 bases. The CDR3 totals 13 residues. CDR1 is SNHLY, CDR2 FYNNEI, per germline. Trimming removed 4 bases from V and 3 bases from J; junction bases left unmatched: 2. The DNA of the CDR3 is TGTGCCAGCAGTGTCGGGACTAGCTACGAGCAGTACTTC. This translates into CASSVGTSYEQYF.

This chain links TRBV13 with TRBJ1-4; D is unresolved. The CDR3 has 17 residues. Germline lookup yields CDR1 PRHDT and CDR2 FYEKMQ (reference sequence). The ends were cut back, 0 bases at V and 0 bases at J, with 11 bases in the middle. The CDR3 nucleotides are TGTGCCAGCAGCTTAGGACCAAGGGAGTCAACTAATGAAAAACTGTTTTTT. Its translation: CASSLGPRESTNEKLFF.

V is TRBV7-9 and J is TRBJ1-6, with D maybe TRBD1 (6 bases). With 5 bases removed from V and 3 bases from J, the gap between germline ends came to 11 bases. Germline CDR1 SEHNR, CDR2 FQNEAQ (reference sequence). The CDR3 length is 15 residues. CDR3 in amino acids: CASSATGNYNSPLHF. In nucleotides, the CDR3 is TGTGCCAGCAGCGCAACAGGGAACTATAATTCACCCCTCCACTTT.

Regarding this clone: One end of the junction is discordant with germline, which a read error may explain. This sequence joins TRBV11-1 and TRBJ1-6; 10 bases align to TRBD1. The CDR3 is made up of 15 amino acids. Germline V gives CDR1 SGHAT, CDR2 FQDESV (reference sequence). The CDR3 region has the DNA TGTGCCAGCAGGTTAGCCGGGACAGGGGTTTCACCCCTCCACTTT. Its translation: CASRLAGTGVSPLHF.